One sample yielded the 5 T cell receptor beta chains listed below, sequenced in a study of graft-versus-host responses after intestinal transplantation. Their recognized antigens are unknown. Profiling relied on immunoSEQ multiplex PCR, and the TCRdb table lists in-frame clones only, not all of them. The sample contains some 130,000 clones, 85% to 95% of which appear only once. The sample consisted of unstimulated CD8+ T cells sorted from spleen or lymph node cells, taken before intestinal transplant. Receptors were obtained from a human donor who received an intestinal transplant.

V is TRBV28 and J is TRBJ1-2, with D hard to call. The ends were cut back, 3 bases at V and 4 bases at J, with 12 bases in the middle. The germline V gene encodes CDR1 MDHEN and CDR2 SYDVKM. CDR3 size: 14 residues. The CDR3 spells CASSLTPGGYGYTF. The CDR3 DNA is TGTGCCAGCAGTTTGACACCCGGCGGCTATGGCTACACCTTC.

This chain uses TRBV6-1 with TRBJ1-1; D not certain. The V and J ends lost 6 bases and 4 bases respectively, with 6 bases between them. Germline V gene lookup returns CDR1 MNHNS and CDR2 SASEGT. The CDR3 extends over 11 amino acids. The DNA for the CDR3 is TGTGCCAGCAGGGCGGGCACTGAAGCTTTCTTT. It translates to CASRAGTEAFF.

The chain carries TRBV27 and TRBJ2-7; TRBD2 agrees at 10 bases. Germline CDR1 MNHEY, CDR2 SMNVEV (reference sequence). V gave up 9 bases and J gave up 4 bases; unmatched junction bases: 18. This CDR3 contains 17 residues. CDR3 coding DNA: TGTGCCAGTAGTACCACACAGTATCTAGCGGGAGAGTACGAGCAGTACTTC. Its protein product is CASSTTQYLAGEYEQYF.

The chain joins TRBV7-3 to TRBJ2-7; TRBD2 matches 8 bases. The CDR3 is 15 residues long. J lost 4 bases, V lost 2 bases, and 7 bases had no gene match. Germline V gene sequence: CDR1 SGHTA, CDR2 FQGTGA. The CDR3 DNA reads TGTGCCAGCAGCTTAGGTCCGGGACTAGGGTACGAGCAGTACTTC. Encoded protein: CASSLGPGLGYEQYF.

The chain links TRBV5-8 to TRBJ2-7; 9 nucleotides agree with TRBD1. Germline loops: CDR1 SGHTS, CDR2 YDEGEE. V was pared by 1 base and J by 6 bases, with 8 bases of the junction left unmatched. CDR3 length: 15 residues. The CDR3 DNA reads as TGTGCCAGCAGCTTGCCCGGGACAGGGTTGGGCGAGCAGTACTTC. Protein sequence: CASSLPGTGLGEQYF.